One and the same sample provided the 4 T cell receptor beta chains below, sequenced in a study of cytomegalovirus exposure and HLA in healthy donors. The PCR had 60 Vbeta and 13 Jbeta primers. Libraries were prepared by immunoSEQ multiplex PCR; TCRdb keeps only in-frame clonotypes and omits some of them. Its table records about 92,000 clones. The sequenced material came from PBMCs. The origin of the receptors is a man aged 50-59 years in good health and CMV-seropositive.

The chain joins TRBV2 to TRBJ1-2; 8 nucleotides align to TRBD1. V dropped 6 bases and J dropped 8; count of bases not matched to a gene: 8. CDR3 length: 13 amino acids. Germline CDR1 and CDR2: SNHLY and FYNNEI. CDR3: CASRGQEGAGYTF. Written as DNA, the CDR3 is TGTGCCAGCAGGGGACAGGAAGGTGCCGGCTACACCTTC.

J is TRBJ1-5 and V is TRBV10-3; D gene ambiguous. The length of the CDR3 is 20 residues. Germline V CDR1 and CDR2: ENHRY, SYGVKD. Trimming stripped 3 bases from V and 2 bases from J, with 26 bases between. The CDR3 DNA sequence: TGTGCCATCAGTGAAAGTTTCGCCTCGGGATACACCGGGGGCAATCAGCCCCAGCATTTT. Translation: CAISESFASGYTGGNQPQHF.

The chain employs TRBV7-9 and TRBJ1-3, with TRBD1 identical over 7 bases. V gave up 2 bases and J gave up 4 bases; unmatched junction bases: 5. The CDR3 covers 15 residues. Germline values: CDR1 SEHNR, CDR2 FQNEAQ (reference sequence). This CDR3 reads CASSLMTGSGNTIYF. In DNA form, the CDR3 reads TGTGCCAGCAGCTTAATGACAGGGAGCGGAAACACCATATATTTT.

The chain has TRBV30 and TRBJ1-5, with 8 nucleotides matching TRBD1. V lost 2 bases to trimming and J lost 7 bases; unmatched junction nucleotides: 7. This CDR3 is 14 amino acids long. Germline CDR1 is GTSNPN and CDR2 is SVGIG (reference sequence). The CDR3 loop is CAWSLGQGDQPQHF. DNA for the CDR3: TGTGCCTGGAGTCTCGGACAGGGAGACCAGCCCCAGCATTTT.